One and the same sample provided the 9 T cell receptor beta chains below, sequenced in a study of T-cell memory formation after mild COVID-19. TCRdb re-analysed the 5' RACE reads in MiXCR, keeping a single row per CDR3 protein. Seen here are about 88,000 distinct CDR3 sequences, around 27% observed once, and the top ten hold roughly two fifths. Sequenced input: PBMCs or a T cell subset sorted from them (not recorded which). The receptors originated from a man aged 18 to 30 who had mild COVID-19 (a few samples of this study predate the infection). Cell type and time point are not known.

This clonotype was seen a few times. The J gene is TRBJ2-3, the V gene TRBV7-8; no clear D. Per the germline V gene, CDR1 is SGHVS and CDR2 is FQNEAQ. Trimming stripped 2 bases from V and 6 bases from J, with 12 bases between. The CDR3 runs 14 residues. This CDR3 is CASSLRLDMDTQYF. CDR3 bases: TGTGCCAGCAGCTTAAGGCTAGATATGGATACGCAGTATTTT.

The chain employs TRBV29-1 and TRBJ1-2; weak D call: TRBD1 (5 bases). This CDR3 is built from 11 residues. CDR1 is SQVTM and CDR2 is ANQGSEA in the germline V gene. Trimming took off 6 bases at V and 9 bases at J, with 14 bases between the two ends. The CDR3 is CSVRDGLRYTF. The CDR3 DNA reads TGCAGCGTCCGGGACGGTCTACGCTACACCTTC.

This clonotype was counted many times. The V and J genes are TRBV4-3 and TRBJ2-1; 9 bases fit TRBD2. CDR1 is LGHNA, CDR2 YSLEER, per germline. The J segment lost 8 bases and the V segment lost 4 bases, leaving 18 bases of the junction unmatched. CDR3 length: 18 amino acids. As DNA, the CDR3 is TGCGCCAGCAGCCTCCGAGGGGTGCTCGCGGGGGGGGCATATGAGCAGTTCTTC. Its protein is CASSLRGVLAGGAYEQFF.

J is TRBJ2-7 and V is TRBV29-1; D might be TRBD1 (6 bases). Germline V gene sequence: CDR1 SQVTM, CDR2 ANQGSEA. CDR3 size: 15 residues. With 3 bases removed from V and 2 bases from J, the gap between germline ends came to 17 bases. This CDR3 reads CSVDGVQGSPYEQYF. The CDR3 region has the DNA TGCAGCGTTGACGGGGTACAGGGAAGCCCCTACGAGCAGTACTTC.

In its sample, this clonotype was seen a few times. The CDR3 region is CASSRDADSYEQYF. In nucleotides, the CDR3 is TGTGCCAGCAGCCGAGATGCGGACAGCTACGAGCAGTACTTC. The rearrangement joins TRBV7-9 to TRBJ2-7, with a tentative D call TRBD1 (6 bases). CDR1 SEHNR and CDR2 FQNEAQ come from the germline V gene (reference sequence). Trimming stripped 5 bases from V and 3 bases from J, with 14 bases between. The CDR3 sequence is 14 residues long.

The chain joins TRBV6-6 to TRBJ2-2; D uncertain. Germline V gene data show CDR1 as MNHNY and CDR2 as SVGAGI (reference sequence). There are 15 residues in the CDR3. The V end was cut by 0 bases, the J end by 3 bases, with 8 bases between. This chain's CDR3 is CASSYSSWHTGELFF. The CDR3 nucleotides read TGTGCCAGCAGTTACTCGTCCTGGCACACCGGGGAGCTGTTTTTT.

This chain joins TRBV24-1 and TRBJ1-2, with D hard to call. V dropped 3 bases and J dropped 4 bases, with 8 bases sitting between them. Germline V gene data show CDR1 as KGHDR and CDR2 as SFDVKD. This CDR3 comprises 13 residues. The CDR3 here is CATSDEDGYGYTF. The CDR3 DNA follows: TGTGCCACCAGTGATGAGGACGGCTATGGCTACACCTTC.

The chain recombines TRBV27 with TRBJ2-7, with TRBD2 matching 8 bases. J gave up 3 bases and V 5 bases, and 6 bases lay outside the gene matches. The CDR3 contains 14 residues. Germline V CDR1 and CDR2: MNHEY, SMNVEV (reference sequence). CDR3 in amino acids: CASSETSDHYEQYF. The CDR3 DNA reads TGTGCCAGCAGTGAGACTAGCGATCACTACGAGCAGTACTTC.

The chain has TRBV7-8 and TRBJ2-3, with a possible D match to TRBD2 (7 bases). The CDR3 runs to 16 residues. Germline V gene lookup returns CDR1 SGHVS and CDR2 FQNEAQ. Deletions cut 1 base from V and 5 bases from J, with 16 bases between. For the CDR3, the DNA is TGTGCCAGCAGCTTAGGTGAACGGGGGGCGGTAGATACGCAGTATTTT. It yields the protein CASSLGERGAVDTQYF.